This T cell receptor beta chain was observed in a study of shared clonotypes between healthy human individuals. Turning to the study itself: Donors, aged 18 to 49, were a couple of women and a few men.

Germline trimming cut 5 bases from V and 1 base from J; bases unmatched to any gene: 11. This CDR3 is 16 amino acids long. Germline V gene sequence: CDR1 SGHRS, CDR2 YFSETQ. Per the study methods: Sequence data from immunoSEQ were junction-only and lacked quality scores; consequently, filtering differed. The repertoire was sequenced with immunoSEQ multiplex PCR; TCRdb's copy has only in-frame clones and lacks some. That table supplies the V and J calls and clone size; D and trimming were determined from the DNA. The data contain hundreds of thousands of clones, just over 75% of them seen just once; the ten biggest clones take up about 12%. This clone was counted once.

The chain combines TRBV5-1 with TRBJ2-5; 7 bases agree with TRBD1. This TCR derives from a woman aged 40 to 55 in good health. Some clones in this sample may be carry-over from other donors' samples. The sample was PBMCs. The CDR3 DNA reads TGCGCCAGCAGTAGAACCCGGGACAGCTTCCAAGAGACCCAGTACTTC. Protein product: CASSRTRDSFQETQYF.